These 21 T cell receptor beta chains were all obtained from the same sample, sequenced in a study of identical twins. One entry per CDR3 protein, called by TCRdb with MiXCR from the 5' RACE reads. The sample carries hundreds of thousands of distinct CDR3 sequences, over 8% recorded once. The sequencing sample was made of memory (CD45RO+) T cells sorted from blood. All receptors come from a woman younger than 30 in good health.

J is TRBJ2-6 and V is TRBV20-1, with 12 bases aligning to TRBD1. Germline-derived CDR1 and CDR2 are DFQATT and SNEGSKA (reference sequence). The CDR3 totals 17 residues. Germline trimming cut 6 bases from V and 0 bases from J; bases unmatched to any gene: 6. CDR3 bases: TGCAGTGCCCCGGGACAGGGGGCTCTCTCTGGGGCCAACGTCCTGACTTTC. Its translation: CSAPGQGALSGANVLTF.

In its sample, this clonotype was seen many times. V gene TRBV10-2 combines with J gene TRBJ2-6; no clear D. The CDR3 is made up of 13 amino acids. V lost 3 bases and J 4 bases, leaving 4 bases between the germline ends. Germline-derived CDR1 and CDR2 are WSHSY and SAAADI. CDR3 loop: CASSEGGANVLTF. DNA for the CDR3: TGCGCCAGCAGTGAAGGCGGGGCCAACGTCCTGACTTTC.

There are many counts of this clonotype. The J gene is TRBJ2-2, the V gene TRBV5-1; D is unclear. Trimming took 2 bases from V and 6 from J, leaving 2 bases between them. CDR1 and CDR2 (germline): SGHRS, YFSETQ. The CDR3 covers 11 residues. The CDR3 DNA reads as TGCGCCAGCAGCTTTGCCGGGGAGCTGTTTTTT. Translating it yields CASSFAGELFF.

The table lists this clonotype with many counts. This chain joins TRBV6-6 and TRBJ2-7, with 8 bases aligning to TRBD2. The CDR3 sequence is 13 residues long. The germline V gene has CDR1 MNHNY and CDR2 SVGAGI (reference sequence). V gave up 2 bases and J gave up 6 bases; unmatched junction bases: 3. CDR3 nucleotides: TGTGCCAGCAGTTACCGGCTAGCGGGCGAGCAGTACTTC. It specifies CASSYRLAGEQYF.

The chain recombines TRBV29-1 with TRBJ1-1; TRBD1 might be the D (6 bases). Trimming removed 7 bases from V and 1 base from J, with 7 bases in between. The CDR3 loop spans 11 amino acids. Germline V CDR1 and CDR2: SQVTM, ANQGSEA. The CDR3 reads CSGGQNTEAFF. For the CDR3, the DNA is TGCAGCGGGGGACAGAACACTGAAGCTTTCTTT.

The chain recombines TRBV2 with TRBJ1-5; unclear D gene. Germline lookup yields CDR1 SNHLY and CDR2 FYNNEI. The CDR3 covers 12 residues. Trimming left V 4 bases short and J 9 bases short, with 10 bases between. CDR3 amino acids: CASSGPLMPQHF. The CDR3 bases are TGTGCCAGCAGTGGGCCCCTTATGCCCCAGCATTTT.

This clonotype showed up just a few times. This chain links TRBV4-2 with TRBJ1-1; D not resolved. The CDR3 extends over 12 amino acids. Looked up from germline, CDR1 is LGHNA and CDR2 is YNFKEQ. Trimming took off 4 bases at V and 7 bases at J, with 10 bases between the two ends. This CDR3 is CASSLSGVEAFF. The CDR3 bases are TGTGCCAGCAGCCTCTCTGGGGTTGAAGCTTTCTTT.

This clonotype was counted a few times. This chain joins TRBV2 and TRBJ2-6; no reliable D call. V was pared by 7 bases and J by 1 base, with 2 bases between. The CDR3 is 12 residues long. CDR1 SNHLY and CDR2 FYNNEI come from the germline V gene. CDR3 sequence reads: CASTSGANVLTF. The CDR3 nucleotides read TGTGCCAGCACATCTGGGGCCAACGTCCTGACTTTC. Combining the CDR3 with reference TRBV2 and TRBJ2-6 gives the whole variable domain EPEVTQTPSHQVTQMGQEVILRCVPISNHLYFYWYRQILGQKVEFLVSFYNNEISEKSEIFDDQFSVERPDGSNFTLKIRSTKLEDSAMYFCASTSGANVLTFGAGSRLTVL.

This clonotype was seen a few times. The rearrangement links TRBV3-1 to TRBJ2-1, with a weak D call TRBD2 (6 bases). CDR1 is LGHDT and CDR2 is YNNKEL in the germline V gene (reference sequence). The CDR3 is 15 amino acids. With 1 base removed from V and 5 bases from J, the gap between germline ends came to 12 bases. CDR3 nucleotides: TGTGCCAGCAGCCAAGCTCCGGGGGTCCACAATGAGCAGTTCTTC. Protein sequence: CASSQAPGVHNEQFF.

The DNA for the CDR3 is TGTGCCATCAGTGAAGGGGGGGCCGCGAGGGAGCAGTTCTTC. Translating it yields CAISEGGAAREQFF. V is TRBV10-3 and J is TRBJ2-1, with D possibly being TRBD2 (7 bases). The V end was cut by 3 bases, the J end by 10 bases, with 16 bases between. Germline CDR1 is ENHRY and CDR2 is SYGVKD. The CDR3 contains 14 residues.

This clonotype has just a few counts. CDR3 bases: TGCGCCAGCAGCCCGTCGGCAGGCTCGAACACTGAAGCTTTCTTT. This codes for CASSPSAGSNTEAFF. This rearrangement joins TRBV5-1 to TRBJ1-1, with D hard to call. The ends were cut back, 4 bases at V and 1 base at J, with 14 bases in the middle. Germline CDR1 and CDR2: SGHRS and YFSETQ. The CDR3 length is 15 residues.

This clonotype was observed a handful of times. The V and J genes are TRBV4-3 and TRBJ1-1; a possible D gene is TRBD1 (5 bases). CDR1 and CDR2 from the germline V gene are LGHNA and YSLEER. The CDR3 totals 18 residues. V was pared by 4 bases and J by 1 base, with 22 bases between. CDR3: CASSRREWGIEPNTEAFF. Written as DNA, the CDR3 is TGCGCCAGCAGCCGCCGGGAGTGGGGGATTGAACCGAACACTGAAGCTTTCTTT.

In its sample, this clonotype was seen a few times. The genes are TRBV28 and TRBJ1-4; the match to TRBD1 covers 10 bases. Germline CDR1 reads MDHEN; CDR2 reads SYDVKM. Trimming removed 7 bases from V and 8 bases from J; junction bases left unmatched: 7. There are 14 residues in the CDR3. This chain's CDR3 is CASTLGQGHEKLFF. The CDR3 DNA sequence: TGTGCCAGCACCCTGGGACAGGGGCACGAAAAACTGTTTTTT.

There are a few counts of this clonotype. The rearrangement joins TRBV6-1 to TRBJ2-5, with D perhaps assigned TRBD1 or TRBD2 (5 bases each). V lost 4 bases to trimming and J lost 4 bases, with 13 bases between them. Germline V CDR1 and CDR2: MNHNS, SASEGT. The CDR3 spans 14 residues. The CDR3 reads CASSVGFGAETQYF. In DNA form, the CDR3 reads TGTGCCAGCAGTGTTGGCTTCGGGGCAGAGACCCAGTACTTC.

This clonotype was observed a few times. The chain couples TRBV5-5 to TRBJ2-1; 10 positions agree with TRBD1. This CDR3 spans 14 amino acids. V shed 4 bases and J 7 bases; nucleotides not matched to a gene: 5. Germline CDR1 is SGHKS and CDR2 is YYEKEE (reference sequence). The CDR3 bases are TGTGCCAGCAGCCCGGGACAGGGGCAGAATGAGCAGTTCTTC. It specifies CASSPGQGQNEQFF.

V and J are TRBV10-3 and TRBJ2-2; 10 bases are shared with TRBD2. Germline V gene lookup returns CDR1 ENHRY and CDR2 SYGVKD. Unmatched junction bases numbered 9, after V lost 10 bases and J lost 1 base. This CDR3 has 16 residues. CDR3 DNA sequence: TGTGCCACCCAATCTTTAGCGGGAGGGAACACCGGGGAGCTGTTTTTT. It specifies CATQSLAGGNTGELFF.

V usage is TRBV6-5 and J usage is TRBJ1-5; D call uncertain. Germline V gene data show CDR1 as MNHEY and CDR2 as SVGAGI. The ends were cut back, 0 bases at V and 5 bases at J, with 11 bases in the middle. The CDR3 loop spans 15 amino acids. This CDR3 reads CASSYSRVRYQPQHF. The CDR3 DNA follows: TGTGCCAGCAGTTACTCGAGGGTTCGGTATCAGCCCCAGCATTTT.

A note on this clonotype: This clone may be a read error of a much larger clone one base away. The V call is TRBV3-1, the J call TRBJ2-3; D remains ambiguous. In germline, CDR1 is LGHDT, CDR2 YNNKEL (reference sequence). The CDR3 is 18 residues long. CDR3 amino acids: CASTQDLGYLGPDLTQYF. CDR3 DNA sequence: TGTGCCAGCACCCAAGATCTGGGCTATCTGGGCCCCGATCTTACGCAGTATTTT.

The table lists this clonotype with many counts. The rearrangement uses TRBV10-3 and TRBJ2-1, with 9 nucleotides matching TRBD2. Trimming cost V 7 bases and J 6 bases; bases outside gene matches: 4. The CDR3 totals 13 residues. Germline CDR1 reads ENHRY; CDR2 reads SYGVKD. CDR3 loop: CAITWGLANEQFF. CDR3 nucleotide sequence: TGTGCCATCACCTGGGGACTAGCCAATGAGCAGTTCTTC.

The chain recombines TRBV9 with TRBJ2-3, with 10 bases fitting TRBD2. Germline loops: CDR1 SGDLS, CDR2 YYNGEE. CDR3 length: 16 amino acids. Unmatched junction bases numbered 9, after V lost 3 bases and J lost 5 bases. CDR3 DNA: TGTGCCAGCAGCGCCCATCTAGCGGGAGCGGGAGATACGCAGTATTTT. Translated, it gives CASSAHLAGAGDTQYF.

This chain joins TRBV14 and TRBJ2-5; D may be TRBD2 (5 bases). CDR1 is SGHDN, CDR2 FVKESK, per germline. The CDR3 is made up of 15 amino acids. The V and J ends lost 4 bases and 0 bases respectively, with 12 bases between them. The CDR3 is CASSRVRAYQETQYF. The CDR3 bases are TGTGCCAGCAGCCGTGTGAGGGCGTACCAAGAGACCCAGTACTTC.